The entry that follows covers one T cell receptor (beta chain) sequence. Libraries were prepared by immunoSEQ multiplex PCR; TCRdb keeps only in-frame clonotypes and omits some of them. This sample has around 100,000 clones; 91% occur once, and the top ten carry 0.97%. The entry originates in a study of blood T cell repertoires in COVID-19. At the level of the study: COVID-19 samples collected from the United States, Italy and Spain covered acute and convalescent phases.

The germline V gene has CDR1 MDHEN and CDR2 SYDVKM. V was clipped by 4 bases and J by 1 base, with 14 bases between them. The CDR3 spans 16 residues. The chain employs TRBV28 and TRBJ1-5; maybe TRBD1 (6 bases). This clonotype was sampled from a man between 60 and 75 years old with acute or convalescent COVID-19. The sequenced sample was peripheral blood. CDR3 nucleotides: TGTGCCAGCAGTTCCTTACGACAGGCGAGCAATCAGCCCCAGCATTTT. Translating gives CASSSLRQASNQPQHF.